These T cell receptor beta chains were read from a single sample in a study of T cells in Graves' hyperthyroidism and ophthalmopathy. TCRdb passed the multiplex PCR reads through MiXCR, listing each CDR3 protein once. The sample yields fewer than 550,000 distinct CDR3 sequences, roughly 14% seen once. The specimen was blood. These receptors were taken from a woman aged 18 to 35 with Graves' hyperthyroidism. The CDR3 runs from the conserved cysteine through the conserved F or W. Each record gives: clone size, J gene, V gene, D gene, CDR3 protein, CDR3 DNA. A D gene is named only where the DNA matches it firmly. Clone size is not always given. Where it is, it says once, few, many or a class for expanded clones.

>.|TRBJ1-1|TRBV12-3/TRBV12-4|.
CASTLGPAAEAFF
TGTGCCAGCACCCTTGGCCCGGCGGCTGAAGCTTTCTTT
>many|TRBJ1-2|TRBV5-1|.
CASSLFGVSNQPNYGYTF
TGCGCCAGCAGCTTATTCGGGGTCTCTAACCAACCTAACTATGGCTACACCTTC
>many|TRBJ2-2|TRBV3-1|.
CASSRAGLSTGELFF
TGTGCCAGCAGCCGCGCGGGCCTGAGCACCGGGGAGCTGTTTTTT
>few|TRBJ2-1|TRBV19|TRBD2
CASSTGGGGFYNEQFF
TGTGCCAGTAGCACAGGCGGGGGGGGCTTCTACAATGAGCAGTTCTTC
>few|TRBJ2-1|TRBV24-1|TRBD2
CATSDSTPGLVSNEQFF
TGTGCCACCAGTGACTCAACTCCGGGACTAGTCTCCAATGAGCAGTTCTTC
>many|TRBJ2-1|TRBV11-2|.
CASSSQRARTYNEQFF
TGTGCCAGCAGCTCCCAGCGGGCCCGGACCTACAATGAGCAGTTCTTC
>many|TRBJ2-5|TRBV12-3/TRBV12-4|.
CASSLGGPQVPETQYF
TGTGCCAGCAGTTTAGGGGGGCCGCAGGTTCCAGAGACCCAGTACTTC
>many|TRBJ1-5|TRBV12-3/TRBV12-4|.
CASSPQAYGNQPQHF
TGTGCCAGCAGCCCACAGGCTTATGGCAATCAGCCCCAGCATTTT
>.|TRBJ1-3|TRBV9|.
CASSPYRATRSGNTIYF
TGTGCCAGCAGTCCCTATAGAGCCACCCGATCTGGAAACACCATATATTTT
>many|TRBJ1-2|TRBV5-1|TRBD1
CASSSTGGPGGYTF
TGCGCCAGCAGCTCGACAGGGGGCCCGGGGGGCTACACCTTC
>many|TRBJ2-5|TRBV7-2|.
CASSLWLRETQYF
TGTGCCAGCAGCTTATGGCTGCGGGAGACCCAGTACTTC
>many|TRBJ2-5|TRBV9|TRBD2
CASSVGEREGQETQYF
TGTGCCAGCAGCGTAGGGGAGCGGGAGGGCCAAGAGACCCAGTACTTC
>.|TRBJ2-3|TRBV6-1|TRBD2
CASARLAPDTQYF
TGTGCCAGCGCAAGACTAGCCCCAGATACGCAGTATTTT
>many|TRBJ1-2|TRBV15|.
CATSRDLGPYGYTF
TGTGCCACCAGCAGAGATCTGGGACCCTATGGCTACACCTTC
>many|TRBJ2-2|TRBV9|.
CASSDAGPNLRGGELFF
TGTGCCAGCAGCGATGCGGGGCCGAACCTACGGGGCGGGGAGCTGTTTTTT
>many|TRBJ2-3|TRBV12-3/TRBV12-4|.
CASSQGDRGGADTQYF
TGTGCCAGCAGCCAAGGCGACAGGGGAGGGGCAGATACGCAGTATTTT
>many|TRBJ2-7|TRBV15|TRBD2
CATSAGGGFSYEQYF
TGTGCCACCAGCGCTGGGGGGGGGTTTTCCTACGAGCAGTACTTC
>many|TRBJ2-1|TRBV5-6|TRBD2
CASSLVGSGIFYNEQFF
TGTGCCAGCAGCTTGGTAGGTAGCGGGATCTTCTACAATGAGCAGTTCTTC
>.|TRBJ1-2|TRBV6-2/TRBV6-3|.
CASRKTGSDYGYTF
TGTGCCAGCAGAAAAACAGGGTCGGACTATGGCTACACCTTC
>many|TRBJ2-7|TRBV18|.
CASSPGRFSYEQYF
TGTGCCAGCTCACCCGGACGTTTCTCCTACGAGCAGTACTTC
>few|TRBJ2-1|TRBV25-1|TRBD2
CASSATSDYNEQFF
TGTGCCAGCAGTGCAACTAGCGACTACAATGAGCAGTTCTTC
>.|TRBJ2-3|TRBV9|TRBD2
CARSDSSGINTDTQYF
TGTGCCAGATCCGACTCTAGCGGGATAAACACAGATACGCAGTATTTT
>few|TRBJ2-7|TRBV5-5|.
CASSLDGVVWEQYF
TGTGCCAGCAGCTTGGACGGGGTAGTTTGGGAGCAGTACTTC
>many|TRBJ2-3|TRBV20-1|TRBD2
CSAVAGGGDTQYF
TGCAGTGCTGTGGCGGGAGGCGGGGATACGCAGTATTTT
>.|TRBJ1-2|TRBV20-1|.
CSARDPQEGGYGYTF
TGCAGTGCTAGAGATCCCCAGGAAGGGGGCTATGGCTACACCTTC
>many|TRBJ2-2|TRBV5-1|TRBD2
CASGRTSGGQNTGELFF
TGCGCCAGCGGGCGGACTAGCGGGGGGCAGAACACCGGGGAGCTGTTTTTT
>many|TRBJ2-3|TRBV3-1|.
CASSQQTSLRHTDTQYF
TGTGCCAGCAGCCAGCAGACATCACTACGCCACACAGATACGCAGTATTTT
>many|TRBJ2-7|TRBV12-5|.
CASGLVPRGNEQYF
TGTGCTAGTGGTTTGGTTCCCAGGGGAAACGAGCAGTACTTC